This TCR beta chain was captured in a study of control samples from healthy donors and cancer patients. Germline-derived CDR1 and CDR2 are SGDLS and YYNGEE. V lost 4 bases and J lost 9, with 11 bases in between. The CDR3 contains 13 residues. This table comes from immunoSEQ multiplex PCR, and its TCRdb copy is limited to in-frame clones, with some not included. The table lists 65,000 to 85,000 clones, about 89% of them singletons. The origin of this receptor is a woman in her 50s with head and neck cancer. The chain recombines TRBV9 with TRBJ1-6; possible D gene TRBD1, 5 bases. Sequenced material: PBMCs. Here the CDR3 reads CASSMTETSPLHF. CDR3 sequence (DNA): TGTGCCAGCAGCATGACAGAGACTTCACCCCTCCACTTT.